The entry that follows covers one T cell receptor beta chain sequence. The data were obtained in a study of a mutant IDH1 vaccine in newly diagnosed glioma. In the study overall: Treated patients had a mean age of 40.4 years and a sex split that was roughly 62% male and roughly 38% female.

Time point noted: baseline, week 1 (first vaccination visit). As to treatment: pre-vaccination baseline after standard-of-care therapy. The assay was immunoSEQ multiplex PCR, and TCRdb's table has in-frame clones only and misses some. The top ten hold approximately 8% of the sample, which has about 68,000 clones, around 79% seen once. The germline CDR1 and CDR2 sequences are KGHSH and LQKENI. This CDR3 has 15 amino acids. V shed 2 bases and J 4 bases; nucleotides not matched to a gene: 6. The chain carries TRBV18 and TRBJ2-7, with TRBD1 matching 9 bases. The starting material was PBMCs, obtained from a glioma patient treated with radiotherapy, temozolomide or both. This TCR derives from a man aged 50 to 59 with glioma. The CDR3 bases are TGTGCCAGCTCACCATCAGCCGGGACAGGGTACGAGCAGTACTTC. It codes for CASSPSAGTGYEQYF.